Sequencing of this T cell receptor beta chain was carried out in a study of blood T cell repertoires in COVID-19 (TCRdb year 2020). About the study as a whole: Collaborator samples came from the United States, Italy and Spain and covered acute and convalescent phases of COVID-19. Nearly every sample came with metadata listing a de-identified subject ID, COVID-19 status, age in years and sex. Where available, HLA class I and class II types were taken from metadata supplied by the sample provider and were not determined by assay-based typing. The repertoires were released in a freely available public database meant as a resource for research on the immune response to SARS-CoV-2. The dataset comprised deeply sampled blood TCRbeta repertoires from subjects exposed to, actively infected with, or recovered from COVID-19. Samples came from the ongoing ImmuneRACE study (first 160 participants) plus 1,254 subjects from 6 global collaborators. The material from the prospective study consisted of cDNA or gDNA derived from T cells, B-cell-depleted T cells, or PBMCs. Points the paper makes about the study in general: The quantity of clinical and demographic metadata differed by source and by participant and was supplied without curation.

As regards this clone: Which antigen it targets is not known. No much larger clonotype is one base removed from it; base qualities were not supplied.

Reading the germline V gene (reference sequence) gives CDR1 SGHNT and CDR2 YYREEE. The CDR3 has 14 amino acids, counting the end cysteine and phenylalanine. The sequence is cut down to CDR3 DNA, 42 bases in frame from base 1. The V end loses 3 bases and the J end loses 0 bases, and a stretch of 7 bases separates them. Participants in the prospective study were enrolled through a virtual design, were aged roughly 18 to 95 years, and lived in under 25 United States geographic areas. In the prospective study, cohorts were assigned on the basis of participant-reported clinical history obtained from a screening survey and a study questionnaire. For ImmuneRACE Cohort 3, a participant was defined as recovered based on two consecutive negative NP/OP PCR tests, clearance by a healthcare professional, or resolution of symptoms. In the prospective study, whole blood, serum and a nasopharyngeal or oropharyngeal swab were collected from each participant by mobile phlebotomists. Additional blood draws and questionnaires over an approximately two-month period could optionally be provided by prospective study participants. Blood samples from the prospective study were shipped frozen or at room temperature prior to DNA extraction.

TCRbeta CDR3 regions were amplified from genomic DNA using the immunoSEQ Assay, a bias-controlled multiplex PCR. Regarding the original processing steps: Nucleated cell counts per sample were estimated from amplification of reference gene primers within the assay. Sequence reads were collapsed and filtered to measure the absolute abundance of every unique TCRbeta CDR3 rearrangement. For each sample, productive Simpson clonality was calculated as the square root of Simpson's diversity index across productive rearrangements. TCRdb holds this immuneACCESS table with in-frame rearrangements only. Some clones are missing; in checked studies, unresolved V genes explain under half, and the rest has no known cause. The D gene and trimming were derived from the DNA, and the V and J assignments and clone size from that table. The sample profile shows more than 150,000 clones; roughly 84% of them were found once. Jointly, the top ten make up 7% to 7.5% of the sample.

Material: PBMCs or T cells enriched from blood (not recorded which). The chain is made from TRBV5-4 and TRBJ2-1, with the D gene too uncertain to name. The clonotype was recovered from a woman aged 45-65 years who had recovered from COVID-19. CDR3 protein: CASSSISSYNEQFF. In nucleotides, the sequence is TGTGCCAGCAGCTCTATTAGCTCCTACAATGAGCAGTTCTTC.